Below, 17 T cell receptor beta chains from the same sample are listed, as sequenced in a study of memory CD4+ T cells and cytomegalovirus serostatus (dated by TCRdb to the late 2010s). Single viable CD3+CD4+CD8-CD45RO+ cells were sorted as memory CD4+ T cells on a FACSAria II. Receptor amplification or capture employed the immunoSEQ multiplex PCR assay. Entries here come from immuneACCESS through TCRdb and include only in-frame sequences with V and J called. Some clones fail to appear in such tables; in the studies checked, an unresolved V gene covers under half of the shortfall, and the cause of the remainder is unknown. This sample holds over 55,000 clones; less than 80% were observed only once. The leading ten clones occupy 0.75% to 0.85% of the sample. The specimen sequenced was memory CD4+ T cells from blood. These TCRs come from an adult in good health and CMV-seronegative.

The CDR3 spells CASSSSPRGADGEQYF. The DNA for the CDR3 is TGCGCCAGCAGCTCCTCCCCCCGCGGGGCAGATGGAGAGCAGTACTTC. The gene calls are TRBV5-1 and TRBJ2-7, with a possible D match to TRBD2 (6 bases). CDR3 size: 16 residues. With 3 bases removed from V and 7 bases from J, the gap between germline ends came to 23 bases. Germline V gives CDR1 SGHRS, CDR2 YFSETQ.

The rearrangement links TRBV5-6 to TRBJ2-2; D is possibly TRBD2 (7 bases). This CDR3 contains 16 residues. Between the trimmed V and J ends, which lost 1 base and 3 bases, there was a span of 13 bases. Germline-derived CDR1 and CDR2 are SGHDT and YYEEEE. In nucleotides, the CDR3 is TGTGCCAGCAGCTTGAAGGGGGGGCGAGACACCGGGGAGCTGTTTTTT. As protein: CASSLKGGRDTGELFF. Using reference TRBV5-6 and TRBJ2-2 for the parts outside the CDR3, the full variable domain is DAGVTQSPTHLIKTRGQQVTLRCSPKSGHDTVSWYQQALGQGPQFIFQYYEEEERQRGNFPDRFSGHQFPNYSSELNVNALLLGDSALYLCASSLKGGRDTGELFFGEGSRLTVL.

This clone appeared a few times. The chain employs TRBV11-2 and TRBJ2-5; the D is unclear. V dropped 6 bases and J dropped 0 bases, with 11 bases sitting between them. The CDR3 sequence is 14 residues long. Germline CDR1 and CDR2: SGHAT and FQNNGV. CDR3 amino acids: CASRPPDNQETQYF. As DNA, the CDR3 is TGTGCCAGCAGGCCTCCAGACAACCAAGAGACCCAGTACTTC.

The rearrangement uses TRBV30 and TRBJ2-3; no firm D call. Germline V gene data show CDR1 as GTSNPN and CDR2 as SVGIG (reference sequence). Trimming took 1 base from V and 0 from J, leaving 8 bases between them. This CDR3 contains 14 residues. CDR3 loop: CAWSGPPSTDTQYF. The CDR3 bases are TGTGCCTGGAGTGGACCCCCTAGCACAGATACGCAGTATTTT. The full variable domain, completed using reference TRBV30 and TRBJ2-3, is SQTIHQWPATLVQPVGSPLSLECTVEGTSNPNLYWYRQAAGRGLQLLFYSVGIGQISSEVPQNLSASRPQDRQFILSSKKLLLSDSGFYLCAWSGPPSTDTQYFGPGTRLTVL.

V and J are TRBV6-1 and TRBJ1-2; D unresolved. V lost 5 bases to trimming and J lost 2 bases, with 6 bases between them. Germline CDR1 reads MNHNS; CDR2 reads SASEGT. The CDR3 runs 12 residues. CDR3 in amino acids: CASSPANYGYTF. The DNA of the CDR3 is TGTGCCAGCAGTCCAGCGAACTATGGCTACACCTTC.

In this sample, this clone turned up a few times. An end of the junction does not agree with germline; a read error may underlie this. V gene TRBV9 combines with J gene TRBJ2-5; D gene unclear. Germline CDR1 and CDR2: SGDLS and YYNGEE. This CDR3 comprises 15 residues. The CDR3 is CASSVTESRQGTQYF. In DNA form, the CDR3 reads TGTGCCAGCAGCGTAACGGAAAGCAGACAAGGGACCCAGTACTTC. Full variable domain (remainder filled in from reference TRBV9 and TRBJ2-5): DSGVTQTPKHLITATGQRVTLRCSPRSGDLSVYWYQQSLDQGLQFLIQYYNGEERAKGNILERFSAQQFPDLHSELNLSSLELGDSALYFCASSVTESRQGTQYFGPGTRLLVL.

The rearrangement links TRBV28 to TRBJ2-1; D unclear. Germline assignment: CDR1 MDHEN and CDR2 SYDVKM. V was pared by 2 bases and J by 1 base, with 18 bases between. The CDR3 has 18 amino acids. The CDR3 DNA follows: TGTGCCAGCAGTTTAAGTCGGACCCTTATTTGGTCCTACAATGAGCAGTTCTTC. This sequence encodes CASSLSRTLIWSYNEQFF.

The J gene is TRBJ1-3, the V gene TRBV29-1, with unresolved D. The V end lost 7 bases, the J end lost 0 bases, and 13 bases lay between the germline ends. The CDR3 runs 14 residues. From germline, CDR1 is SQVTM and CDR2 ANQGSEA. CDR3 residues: CSALRPDSGNTIYF. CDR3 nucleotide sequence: TGCAGCGCCCTAAGGCCGGACTCTGGAAACACCATATATTTT.

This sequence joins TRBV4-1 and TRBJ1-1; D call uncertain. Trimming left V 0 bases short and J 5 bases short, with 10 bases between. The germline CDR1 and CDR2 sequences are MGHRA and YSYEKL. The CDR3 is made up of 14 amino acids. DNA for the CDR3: TGCGCCAGCAGCCAAGAGCCGGCGGGTACTGAAGCTTTCTTT. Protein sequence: CASSQEPAGTEAFF.

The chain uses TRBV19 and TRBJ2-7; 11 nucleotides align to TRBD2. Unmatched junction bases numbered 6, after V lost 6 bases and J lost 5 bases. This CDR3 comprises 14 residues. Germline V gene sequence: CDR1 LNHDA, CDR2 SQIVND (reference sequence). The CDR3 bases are TGTGCCAGTAGGTCGACTAGCGGGGTAAACGAGCAGTACTTC. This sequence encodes CASRSTSGVNEQYF.

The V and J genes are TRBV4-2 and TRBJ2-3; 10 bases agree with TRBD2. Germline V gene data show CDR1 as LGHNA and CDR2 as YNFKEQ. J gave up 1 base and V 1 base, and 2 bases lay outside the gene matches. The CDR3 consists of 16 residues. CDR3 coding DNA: TGTGCCAGCAGCCAAGGGGGGACTAGCGGCACAGATACGCAGTATTTT. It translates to CASSQGGTSGTDTQYF.

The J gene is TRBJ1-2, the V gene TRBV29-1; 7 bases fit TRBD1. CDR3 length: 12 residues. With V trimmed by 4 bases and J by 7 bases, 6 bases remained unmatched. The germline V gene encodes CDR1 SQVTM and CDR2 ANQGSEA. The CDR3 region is CSVVLAGGGYTF. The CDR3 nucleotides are TGCAGCGTTGTGTTGGCAGGGGGTGGCTACACCTTC.

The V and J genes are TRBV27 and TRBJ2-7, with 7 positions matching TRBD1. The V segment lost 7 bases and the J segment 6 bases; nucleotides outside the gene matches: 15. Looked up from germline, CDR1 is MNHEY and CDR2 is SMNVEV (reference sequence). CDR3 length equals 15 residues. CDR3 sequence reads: CASKADRVRNGEQYF. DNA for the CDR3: TGTGCCAGCAAAGCCGACAGGGTCCGCAACGGCGAGCAGTACTTC.

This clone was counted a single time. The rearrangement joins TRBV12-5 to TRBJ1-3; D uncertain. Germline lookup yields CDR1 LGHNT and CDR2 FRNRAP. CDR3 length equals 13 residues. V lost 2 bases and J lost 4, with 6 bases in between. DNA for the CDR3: TGTGCTAGTGGTTTGAGTTCCGGAAACACCATATATTTT. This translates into CASGLSSGNTIYF.

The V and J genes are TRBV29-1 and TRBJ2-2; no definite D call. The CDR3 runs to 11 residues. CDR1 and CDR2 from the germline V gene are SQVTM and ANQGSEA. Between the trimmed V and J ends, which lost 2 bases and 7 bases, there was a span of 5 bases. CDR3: CSVERDGELFF. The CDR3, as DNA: TGCAGCGTTGAACGTGACGGGGAGCTGTTTTTT.

CDR3 region: CASSRHRLADEQFF. For the CDR3, the DNA is TGTGCCAGCAGCCGCCATCGACTAGCGGATGAGCAGTTCTTC. V is TRBV6-5 and J is TRBJ2-1, with 9 bases identical to TRBD2. The CDR3 consists of 14 residues. The V gene end was trimmed by 6 bases and the J gene end by 8 bases; junction bases not matched to a gene: 8. Germline V gene data show CDR1 as MNHEY and CDR2 as SVGAGI.

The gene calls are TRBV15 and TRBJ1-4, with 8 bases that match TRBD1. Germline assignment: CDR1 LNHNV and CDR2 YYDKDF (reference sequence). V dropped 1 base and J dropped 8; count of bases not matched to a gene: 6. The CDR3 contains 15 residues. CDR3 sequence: CATSRGETGDEKLFF. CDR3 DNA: TGTGCCACCAGCAGAGGTGAGACAGGGGACGAAAAACTGTTTTTT. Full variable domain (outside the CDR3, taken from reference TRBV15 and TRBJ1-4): DAMVIQNPRYQVTQFGKPVTLSCSQTLNHNVMYWYQQKSSQAPKLLFHYYDKDFNNEADTPDNFQSRRPNTSFCFLDIRSPGLGDTAMYLCATSRGETGDEKLFFGSGTQLSVL.